This TCR beta chain was captured in a study of T cells after yellow fever vaccination. Study-wide points: A secondary response was less intense yet reached its peak sooner, at day 5 versus 15.

CDR1 SGHDT and CDR2 YYEEEE come from the germline V gene. V was clipped by 4 bases and J by 1 base, with 11 bases between them. The CDR3 totals 14 residues. In TCRdb, the 5' RACE reads were re-called with MiXCR into one record per CDR3 protein. The sample carries more than 450,000 distinct CDR3 sequences, about a fifth recorded once. This clonotype was picked up a small number of times. Its target is not known. This sequence originates from a man between 18 and 35 years old who received the YFV17D yellow fever vaccine. The V call is TRBV5-6, the J call TRBJ1-1, with a tentative D call TRBD1 (5 bases). Sample: PBMCs, taken roughly 20 days after the first yellow fever vaccination. The CDR3 nucleotides are TGTGCCAGCAGCCTCCCCGACAGGAACACTGAAGCTTTCTTT. The encoded protein is CASSLPDRNTEAFF.